This T cell receptor beta chain was captured in a study of regulatory and conventional T cells in RAG deficiency. Findings and caveats of the study: Omenn syndrome and CID/AS patients had around 100-fold fewer unique Treg TCR beta sequences, versus approximately 10-fold elsewhere. These Omenn syndrome Treg sorts may hold peripherally activated cells instead. Shorter CDR3s in all patient subsets; >80% Treg-Tconv overlap in Omenn.

The method was immunoSEQ multiplex PCR; TCRdb's version includes in-frame clones alone and lacks a portion of them. The sample yields 13,000 or so clones, around 92% seen once. Germline CDR1 reads SQVTM; CDR2 reads ANQGSEA. The CDR3 runs 11 residues. V was shortened by 7 bases and J by 1 base, with 7 bases between the two germline ends. For this clone: Its cognate antigen is unknown.

The sorted conventional CD4+ T cells were CD25-low and CD127-high, with genomic DNA sequenced. The same data also contributed to another study, on regulatory T cells. That work adds: Primers: 52 TRBV forward and 13 TRBJ reverse.

The V and J genes are TRBV29-1 and TRBJ1-2; D is possibly TRBD1 (5 bases). This clonotype was obtained from a human donor in good health. The sample consisted of CD4+ effector T cells sorted from blood. CDR3 amino acids: CSGQGNYGYTF. Written as DNA, the CDR3 is TGCAGCGGGCAGGGTAACTATGGCTACACCTTC.